This T cell receptor (beta chain) originates from a study of T cells in Graves' hyperthyroidism and ophthalmopathy. At the level of the study: Staff took peripheral blood when the initial diagnosis was made, before any treatment began.

Amplification yielded TCR beta CDR3 regions, with RNA transcripts as the source. The TCR CDR3 was amplified in a first-round RT-PCR using the HTBI primer set. TCRdb fed the multiplex PCR reads into MiXCR, producing one record per CDR3 protein. The table has about half a million distinct CDR3 sequences, 24% seen once. General study results and limits: The majority of expanded thyroid clonotypes above 0.001 also appeared in blood.

Any patient presenting with uncontrolled infection, other autoimmune disease, pregnancy or lactation was left out. This clonotype occurred many times. The antigen remains unidentified. CDR1 SGHRS and CDR2 YFSETQ come from the germline V gene. The CDR3 has 16 residues. Trimming took 2 bases from V and 0 from J, leaving 11 bases between them. Sequences were obtained from blood. This TCR derives from a woman younger than 45 with Graves' ophthalmopathy. J is TRBJ2-2 and V is TRBV5-1; D remains ambiguous. The CDR3 reads CASSFVWAANTGELFF. The CDR3 region has the DNA TGCGCCAGCAGCTTTGTTTGGGCCGCGAACACCGGGGAGCTGTTTTTT.